Listed below are T cell receptor beta chains from one sample, sequenced in a study of blood T cell repertoires in COVID-19. Generated by immunoSEQ multiplex PCR, the TCRdb table keeps only in-frame clones and is missing some. The repertoire consists of tens of thousands of clones, with roughly 90% occurring once and the leading ten covering around 15%. Sequenced sample: peripheral blood. Every receptor here comes from a male donor with acute or convalescent COVID-19. Both conserved end residues are part of each CDR3. Fields, in order: CDR3 protein, CDR3 DNA, clone size, V gene, D gene, J gene. D genes are given only for firm matches. Expanded clones are given a class, and other clones once, few, many or no size at all.

CDR3aa: CASSYSNYGYTF
CDR3nt: TGCGCCAGCAGTTACAGCAACTATGGCTACACCTTC
abundance: -
v_gene: TRBV10-1
d_gene: -
j_gene: TRBJ1-2

CDR3aa: CASSPSEGNQPQHF
CDR3nt: TGTGCCAGCTCACCCTCCGAGGGCAATCAGCCCCAGCATTTT
abundance: once
v_gene: TRBV18
d_gene: -
j_gene: TRBJ1-5

CDR3aa: CASSHGRGGQPQHF
CDR3nt: TGTGCCAGCAGCCACGGTCGGGGGGGTCAGCCCCAGCATTTT
abundance: few
v_gene: TRBV11-3
d_gene: -
j_gene: TRBJ1-5

CDR3aa: CASSDREKQPQHF
CDR3nt: TGTGCCAGTAGTGACAGGGAAAAACAGCCCCAGCATTTT
abundance: -
v_gene: TRBV19
d_gene: TRBD1
j_gene: TRBJ1-5

CDR3aa: CASTKGQGGRQPQHF
CDR3nt: TGTGCCAGCACCAAAGGACAGGGGGGGAGGCAGCCCCAGCATTTT
abundance: -
v_gene: TRBV28
d_gene: TRBD1
j_gene: TRBJ1-5

CDR3aa: CASSWDRGGEQYF
CDR3nt: TGTGCCAGCAGCTGGGACAGGGGGGGGGAGCAGTACTTC
abundance: -
v_gene: TRBV11-3
d_gene: TRBD1
j_gene: TRBJ2-7

CDR3aa: CASSQDRPGDTQYF
CDR3nt: TGTGCCAGCAGCCAGGACAGGCCAGGGGATACGCAGTATTTT
abundance: -
v_gene: TRBV7-3
d_gene: TRBD1
j_gene: TRBJ2-3

CDR3aa: CASRDGGQGDQPQHF
CDR3nt: TGTGCCAGCAGGGACGGCGGACAGGGTGATCAGCCCCAGCATTTT
abundance: once
v_gene: TRBV6-5
d_gene: TRBD1
j_gene: TRBJ1-5

CDR3aa: CASSLGLATQETQYF
CDR3nt: TGTGCCAGCAGCCTCGGACTAGCGACCCAAGAGACCCAGTACTTC
abundance: -
v_gene: TRBV7-9
d_gene: TRBD2
j_gene: TRBJ2-5

CDR3aa: CASSSPFVAGAKGDSPLHF
CDR3nt: TGTGCCAGCAGCTCTCCCTTCGTGGCAGGGGCGAAAGGTGATTCACCCCTCCACTTT
abundance: -
v_gene: TRBV21-1
d_gene: -
j_gene: TRBJ1-6

CDR3aa: CASSLTGGTEAFF
CDR3nt: TGTGCCAGCAGCTTGACAGGGGGCACTGAAGCTTTCTTT
abundance: -
v_gene: TRBV7-3
d_gene: TRBD1
j_gene: TRBJ1-1

CDR3aa: CASSSGGGANQETQYF
CDR3nt: TGTGCCAGCAGCTCTGGGGGGGGCGCGAACCAAGAGACCCAGTACTTC
abundance: -
v_gene: TRBV11-1
d_gene: -
j_gene: TRBJ2-5

CDR3aa: CASSLTGTGISPLHF
CDR3nt: TGTGCCAGCAGCCTTACCGGGACAGGGATTTCACCCCTCCACTTT
abundance: -
v_gene: TRBV27
d_gene: TRBD1
j_gene: TRBJ1-6

CDR3aa: CASSTGGDHSPLHF
CDR3nt: TGTGCCAGTAGTACCGGCGGAGACCATTCACCCCTCCACTTT
abundance: -
v_gene: TRBV19
d_gene: -
j_gene: TRBJ1-6

CDR3aa: CASSSNRGQETQYF
CDR3nt: TGTGCCAGCTCGTCCAACAGGGGCCAAGAGACCCAGTACTTC
abundance: once
v_gene: TRBV18
d_gene: TRBD1
j_gene: TRBJ2-5

CDR3aa: CASSLQGDGVTQYF
CDR3nt: TGTGCCAGCAGCTTACAGGGGGACGGTGTGACCCAGTACTTC
abundance: -
v_gene: TRBV7-2
d_gene: TRBD1
j_gene: TRBJ2-5

CDR3aa: CASSSGQGIIYGYTF
CDR3nt: TGTGCCAGTAGTTCGGGACAGGGGATTATCTATGGCTACACCTTC
abundance: -
v_gene: TRBV19
d_gene: TRBD1
j_gene: TRBJ1-2

CDR3aa: CASSLTGGSYNEQFF
CDR3nt: TGTGCCAGCAGCCTGACAGGGGGCTCCTACAATGAGCAGTTCTTC
abundance: -
v_gene: TRBV3-1/TRBV3-2
d_gene: TRBD1
j_gene: TRBJ2-1

CDR3aa: CASSLPSGGSSSYNEQFF
CDR3nt: TGTGCCAGCAGTTTACCTAGCGGGGGGTCAAGCTCCTACAATGAGCAGTTCTTC
abundance: -
v_gene: TRBV27
d_gene: TRBD2
j_gene: TRBJ2-1

CDR3aa: CATSDTPTYGYTF
CDR3nt: TGTGCCACCAGTGACACCCCTACCTATGGCTACACCTTC
abundance: -
v_gene: TRBV24-1
d_gene: -
j_gene: TRBJ1-2

CDR3aa: CSVDRYNEQFF
CDR3nt: TGCAGCGTTGACCGCTACAATGAGCAGTTCTTC
abundance: -
v_gene: TRBV29-1
d_gene: -
j_gene: TRBJ2-1

CDR3aa: CAISESKAPWEQYF
CDR3nt: TGTGCCATCAGTGAATCGAAAGCTCCGTGGGAGCAGTACTTC
abundance: many
v_gene: TRBV10-3
d_gene: -
j_gene: TRBJ2-7

CDR3aa: CAITSSGGGEQFF
CDR3nt: TGTGCCATCACTAGCTCGGGGGGCGGTGAGCAGTTCTTC
abundance: -
v_gene: TRBV10-3
d_gene: -
j_gene: TRBJ2-1

CDR3aa: CASTPGGVGGELFF
CDR3nt: TGTGCCAGCACCCCGGGCGGGGTCGGCGGGGAGCTGTTTTTT
abundance: -
v_gene: TRBV11-3
d_gene: -
j_gene: TRBJ2-2

CDR3aa: CASSLAPGGETQYF
CDR3nt: TGTGCCAGCAGCTTAGCCCCAGGGGGAGAGACCCAGTACTTC
abundance: -
v_gene: TRBV11-1
d_gene: TRBD1
j_gene: TRBJ2-5

CDR3aa: CAISELAGLGVEGYTF
CDR3nt: TGTGCCATCAGTGAGTTGGCAGGACTAGGTGTGGAAGGCTACACCTTC
abundance: -
v_gene: TRBV10-3
d_gene: -
j_gene: TRBJ1-2

CDR3aa: CASSLAENYGYTF
CDR3nt: TGTGCCAGCAGCTTAGCAGAGAACTATGGCTACACCTTC
abundance: -
v_gene: TRBV7-8
d_gene: -
j_gene: TRBJ1-2

CDR3aa: CASSVGLYQPQHF
CDR3nt: TGTGCCAGTAGTGTGGGACTTTATCAGCCCCAGCATTTT
abundance: -
v_gene: TRBV19
d_gene: -
j_gene: TRBJ1-5

CDR3aa: CASREDSSGNYGYTF
CDR3nt: TGTGCCAGCAGGGAGGACAGTTCAGGCAACTATGGCTACACCTTC
abundance: -
v_gene: TRBV2
d_gene: -
j_gene: TRBJ1-2

CDR3aa: CASTLTGQSGNTIYF
CDR3nt: TGTGCCAGCACCCTGACAGGGCAATCAGGAAACACCATATATTTT
abundance: -
v_gene: TRBV21-1
d_gene: -
j_gene: TRBJ1-3

CDR3aa: CASSQSHSGETQYF
CDR3nt: TGTGCCAGCAGCCAATCCCACAGCGGGGAGACCCAGTACTTC
abundance: -
v_gene: TRBV16
d_gene: -
j_gene: TRBJ2-5

CDR3aa: CATSDPGQGWGGYTF
CDR3nt: TGTGCCACCAGTGACCCAGGACAGGGATGGGGTGGCTACACCTTC
abundance: -
v_gene: TRBV24-1
d_gene: TRBD1
j_gene: TRBJ1-2

CDR3aa: CASSPQVDGELFF
CDR3nt: TGTGCCAGCAGTCCACAGGTGGACGGGGAGCTGTTTTTT
abundance: few
v_gene: TRBV12-3/TRBV12-4
d_gene: -
j_gene: TRBJ2-2

CDR3aa: CASSIDGFLDQPQHF
CDR3nt: TGTGCCAGTAGTATAGACGGGTTCCTAGATCAGCCCCAGCATTTT
abundance: -
v_gene: TRBV19
d_gene: -
j_gene: TRBJ1-5

CDR3aa: CASSQGSGGAWIPDTQYF
CDR3nt: TGTGCCAGCAGCCAAGGTAGCGGGGGGGCCTGGATCCCAGATACGCAGTATTTT
abundance: -
v_gene: TRBV14
d_gene: TRBD2
j_gene: TRBJ2-3

CDR3aa: CASSPGLAGGNEQFF
CDR3nt: TGTGCCAGCAGCCCGGGACTAGCGGGGGGAAATGAGCAGTTCTTC
abundance: -
v_gene: TRBV28
d_gene: TRBD2
j_gene: TRBJ2-1

CDR3aa: CASSLGVISTDTQYF
CDR3nt: TGCGCCAGCAGCTTGGGAGTAATCAGCACAGATACGCAGTATTTT
abundance: once
v_gene: TRBV5-1
d_gene: -
j_gene: TRBJ2-3

CDR3aa: CASSPGRQGFDQPQHF
CDR3nt: TGTGCCAGCTCACCGGGCCGACAGGGCTTTGATCAGCCCCAGCATTTT
abundance: -
v_gene: TRBV18
d_gene: TRBD1
j_gene: TRBJ1-5

CDR3aa: CASSPLGTGGNEQFF
CDR3nt: TGTGCCAGCTCACCACTCGGGACAGGGGGCAATGAGCAGTTCTTC
abundance: -
v_gene: TRBV18
d_gene: TRBD1
j_gene: TRBJ2-1

CDR3aa: CASSSGGQGMGGYTF
CDR3nt: TGTGCCAGCAGTTCCGGGGGACAGGGGATGGGTGGCTACACCTTC
abundance: -
v_gene: TRBV27
d_gene: TRBD1
j_gene: TRBJ1-2

CDR3aa: CASSPGLAGGWETQYF
CDR3nt: TGTGCCAGCAGTCCGGGACTAGCGGGGGGCTGGGAGACCCAGTACTTC
abundance: -
v_gene: TRBV2
d_gene: TRBD2
j_gene: TRBJ2-5

CDR3aa: CASSSPRNTEAFF
CDR3nt: TGTGCCAGCTCATCCCCGCGGAACACTGAAGCTTTCTTT
abundance: -
v_gene: TRBV18
d_gene: -
j_gene: TRBJ1-1

CDR3aa: CSVDRTGTYNEQFF
CDR3nt: TGCAGCGTTGATAGGACAGGAACCTACAATGAGCAGTTCTTC
abundance: -
v_gene: TRBV29-1
d_gene: TRBD1
j_gene: TRBJ2-1

CDR3aa: CASSNGQGARSTDTQYF
CDR3nt: TGTGCCAGTAGTAACGGACAGGGGGCGCGGAGCACAGATACGCAGTATTTT
abundance: -
v_gene: TRBV19
d_gene: TRBD1
j_gene: TRBJ2-3

CDR3aa: CAIRPGQGLETQYF
CDR3nt: TGTGCCATCAGACCGGGACAGGGGTTAGAGACCCAGTACTTC
abundance: once
v_gene: TRBV10-3
d_gene: TRBD1
j_gene: TRBJ2-5

CDR3aa: CATQRGQGGRKTQYF
CDR3nt: TGTGCCACCCAACGGGGACAGGGGGGGAGGAAGACCCAGTACTTC
abundance: -
v_gene: TRBV10-3
d_gene: TRBD1
j_gene: TRBJ2-5

CDR3aa: CASSTPRDSSNYGYTF
CDR3nt: TGTGCCAGCAGCACCCCACGGGACAGCTCTAACTATGGCTACACCTTC
abundance: -
v_gene: TRBV11-3
d_gene: TRBD1
j_gene: TRBJ1-2

CDR3aa: CASSLPSRTGSGEQYF
CDR3nt: TGTGCCAGCAGTTTACCCTCTCGGACAGGGTCGGGCGAGCAGTACTTC
abundance: -
v_gene: TRBV28
d_gene: TRBD1
j_gene: TRBJ2-7

CDR3aa: CASSLKGGGTEAFF
CDR3nt: TGCGCCAGCAGCTTGAAAGGCGGGGGCACTGAAGCTTTCTTT
abundance: -
v_gene: TRBV5-1
d_gene: -
j_gene: TRBJ1-1

CDR3aa: CASRDRGWDLRNEQFF
CDR3nt: TGTGCCAGCAGGGACCGGGGGTGGGATCTGAGGAATGAGCAGTTCTTC
abundance: -
v_gene: TRBV2
d_gene: -
j_gene: TRBJ2-1

CDR3aa: CAISESRFNEKLFF
CDR3nt: TGTGCCATCAGTGAGTCACGGTTTAATGAAAAACTGTTTTTT
abundance: -
v_gene: TRBV10-3
d_gene: -
j_gene: TRBJ1-4

CDR3aa: CASSEGREKDRTGGYTF
CDR3nt: TGTGCCAGCAGTGAAGGTCGGGAAAAGGACCGGACGGGTGGCTACACCTTC
abundance: few
v_gene: TRBV25-1
d_gene: -
j_gene: TRBJ1-2